The sequence of this T cell receptor (beta chain) was determined in a study of cytomegalovirus exposure and HLA in healthy donors. As for this clone: Its antigen is undetermined.

The PCR employed 60 Vbeta primers together with 13 Jbeta primers. The protocol was immunoSEQ multiplex PCR, while the TCRdb copy is restricted to in-frame clones and leaves out a portion. This sample carries tens of thousands of clones, roughly 70% of them seen once, and the ten largest clones take approximately 2.3%. Germline V gives CDR1 SGHTA, CDR2 FQGTGA. The length of the CDR3 is 17 residues. V shed 2 bases and J 5 bases; nucleotides not matched to a gene: 7. Whole-study results and caveats: It was reportedly the case that the classifier diagnosed cytomegalovirus status with high specificity and sensitivity.

The sequence came from a young man in good health and CMV-seronegative. Sequenced sample: PBMCs. The J gene is TRBJ2-2, the V gene TRBV7-3, with 11 bases identical to TRBD1. For the CDR3, the DNA is TGTGCCAGCAGCTTATGGCCGGGACAGGGGGTTACCGGGGAGCTGTTTTTT. Its protein is CASSLWPGQGVTGELFF. Combining the CDR3 with reference TRBV7-3 and TRBJ2-2 gives the whole variable domain GAGVSQTPSNKVTEKGKYVELRCDPISGHTALYWYRQSLGQGPEFLIYFQGTGAADDSGLPNDRFFAVRPEGSVSTLKIQRTERGDSAVYLCASSLWPGQGVTGELFFGEGSRLTVL.